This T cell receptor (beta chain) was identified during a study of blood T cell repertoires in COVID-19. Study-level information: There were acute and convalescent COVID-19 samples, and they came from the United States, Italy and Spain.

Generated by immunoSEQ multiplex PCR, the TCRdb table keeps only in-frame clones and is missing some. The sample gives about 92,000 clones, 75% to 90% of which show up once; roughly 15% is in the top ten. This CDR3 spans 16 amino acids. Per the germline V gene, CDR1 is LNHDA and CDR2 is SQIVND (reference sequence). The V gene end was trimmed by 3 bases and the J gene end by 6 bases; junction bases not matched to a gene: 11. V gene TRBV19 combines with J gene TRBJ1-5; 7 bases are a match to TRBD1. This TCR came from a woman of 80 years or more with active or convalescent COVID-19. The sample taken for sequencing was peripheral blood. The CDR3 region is CASSMIPGGSVQPQHF. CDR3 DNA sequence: TGTGCCAGTAGTATGATTCCAGGGGGTTCGGTTCAGCCCCAGCATTTT.